Each of the 22 T cell receptor beta chains below was sequenced from the same sample in a study of shared clonotypes between healthy human individuals. Here immunoSEQ multiplex PCR was the method, and the copy in TCRdb shows in-frame clones only, minus some. The data contain around 500,000 clones, more than 75% of them singletons. The source material was PBMCs. The receptor set was obtained from a woman between 35 and 50 years old in good health. Some clones in this sample may be carry-over from other donors' samples.

V gene TRBV5-5 combines with J gene TRBJ2-7; D gene ambiguous. Germline V gene data show CDR1 as SGHKS and CDR2 as YYEKEE (reference sequence). With 4 bases removed from V and 2 bases from J, the gap between germline ends came to 16 bases. The length of the CDR3 is 15 residues. The CDR3 loop is CASSATSDQAYEQYF. CDR3 DNA sequence: TGTGCCAGCAGCGCCACCTCTGATCAGGCCTACGAGCAGTACTTC.

The chain is built from TRBV27 and TRBJ2-4; D gene uncertain. The CDR3 loop spans 13 amino acids. With 0 bases removed from V and 6 bases from J, the gap between germline ends came to 6 bases. Germline assignment: CDR1 MNHEY and CDR2 SMNVEV (reference sequence). CDR3 coding DNA: TGTGCCAGCAGTTTATCACGAGGAAACATTCAGTACTTC. It codes for CASSLSRGNIQYF.

V gene TRBV10-3 combines with J gene TRBJ1-2; 8 nucleotides match TRBD1. The V gene end was trimmed by 5 bases and the J gene end by 6 bases; junction bases not matched to a gene: 17. The CDR3 has 17 amino acids. Germline-derived CDR1 and CDR2 are ENHRY and SYGVKD. CDR3 amino acids: CAISNPPPDREKDGYTF. Here the CDR3 DNA reads TGTGCCATCAGTAACCCCCCTCCGGACAGGGAAAAGGATGGCTACACCTTC.

The chain is built from TRBV29-1 and TRBJ2-1, with D maybe TRBD1 (5 bases). CDR1 is SQVTM and CDR2 is ANQGSEA in the germline V gene. Trimming removed 4 bases from V and 6 bases from J, with 19 bases in between. CDR3 size: 15 residues. As DNA, the CDR3 is TGCAGCGTTGCCAGACATGGGGCGCCGGGCAATGAGCAGTTCTTC. Its protein product is CSVARHGAPGNEQFF.

The chain joins TRBV15 to TRBJ1-4, with no clear D. Germline CDR1 LNHNV, CDR2 YYDKDF (reference sequence). Trimming took off 0 bases at V and 8 bases at J, with 13 bases between the two ends. The CDR3 extends over 15 amino acids. The CDR3 protein is CATSRDPGFIEKLFF. CDR3 DNA sequence: TGTGCCACCAGCAGAGATCCCGGGTTTATAGAAAAACTGTTTTTT.

The chain carries TRBV19 and TRBJ1-1; TRBD1 agrees at 10 bases. V lost 9 bases and J lost 0; bases outside the gene matches: 13. CDR1 and CDR2 (germline): LNHDA, SQIVND (reference sequence). This CDR3 comprises 17 residues. As DNA, the CDR3 is TGTGCCAGCAGTTATGGGGGGACAGGGGTTTTGAACACTGAAGCTTTCTTT. Translating gives CASSYGGTGVLNTEAFF.

This clone turned up a few times. This chain links TRBV9 with TRBJ1-5; maybe TRBD1 (6 bases). Trimming took 0 bases from V and 6 from J, leaving 16 bases between them. CDR1 is SGDLS, CDR2 YYNGEE, per germline. The CDR3 length is 16 residues. The CDR3 loop reads CASSVDAGGESQPQHF. The DNA for the CDR3 is TGTGCCAGCAGCGTAGATGCGGGGGGCGAGAGTCAGCCCCAGCATTTT.

This clone was counted between two and nine times. V gene TRBV2 combines with J gene TRBJ1-5; D ambiguous. The CDR3 runs 14 residues. V lost 4 bases to trimming and J lost 4 bases, with 11 bases between them. Germline V gene lookup returns CDR1 SNHLY and CDR2 FYNNEI. The CDR3 region is CASSGRNPNQPQHF. CDR3 sequence (DNA): TGTGCCAGCAGTGGGAGGAATCCGAATCAGCCCCAGCATTTT.

The chain has TRBV7-9 and TRBJ2-2, with a tentative D call TRBD1 (5 bases). The V end lost 5 bases, the J end lost 1 base, and 11 bases lay between the germline ends. The CDR3 covers 15 residues. Germline V CDR1 and CDR2: SEHNR, FQNEAQ (reference sequence). The CDR3 nucleotides read TGTGCCAGCAGCCTCAGGCAGGGGAACACCGGGGAGCTGTTTTTT. Translating it yields CASSLRQGNTGELFF.

The chain joins TRBV27 to TRBJ2-3, with TRBD2 matching over 8 bases. The junction had 6 bases not matched to a gene; V was cut back by 0 bases and J by 4 bases. CDR3 size: 16 residues. The germline V gene encodes CDR1 MNHEY and CDR2 SMNVEV (reference sequence). The CDR3 region has the DNA TGTGCCAGCAGTTTATCGCGTTCGGGAGGGGCAGATACGCAGTATTTT. Translated, it gives CASSLSRSGGADTQYF.

J is TRBJ2-7 and V is TRBV5-3; perhaps D is TRBD1 or TRBD2 (5 bases each). TRBV5-3 is an ORF, and what it does is uncertain. There are 17 residues in the CDR3. Trimming removed 1 base from V and 3 bases from J, with 20 bases in between. The CDR3 spells CARSLRGKDKKVYEQYF. The CDR3 bases are TGTGCCAGAAGCTTGAGAGGGAAGGACAAAAAGGTCTACGAGCAGTACTTC.

This clone was recorded once. This chain links TRBV11-2 with TRBJ1-2, with no clear D. CDR1 is SGHAT, CDR2 FQNNGV, per germline. The length of the CDR3 is 13 residues. With 5 bases removed from V and 8 bases from J, the gap between germline ends came to 15 bases. CDR3 protein: CASSPVIYRGYTF. DNA for the CDR3: TGTGCCAGCAGCCCGGTAATCTACCGGGGCTACACCTTC.

The gene calls are TRBV7-6 and TRBJ1-1; 9 bases align to TRBD1. The J segment lost 0 bases and the V segment lost 4 bases, leaving 9 bases of the junction unmatched. CDR1 and CDR2 (germline): SGHVS, FNYEAQ. The CDR3 length is 17 residues. CDR3 loop: CASSSGRTGALNTEAFF. In DNA, the CDR3 is TGTGCCAGCAGCTCAGGTCGGACAGGGGCCCTGAACACTGAAGCTTTCTTT.

The chain carries TRBV4-1 and TRBJ2-1; possibly TRBD2 for D (5 bases). Germline V lookup: CDR1 MGHRA, CDR2 YSYEKL. The CDR3 is 17 residues long. V lost 0 bases and J lost 8, with 20 bases in between. The CDR3 spells CASSQDSQRDLSYEQFF. DNA for the CDR3: TGCGCCAGCAGCCAAGACTCTCAACGGGATTTAAGCTATGAGCAGTTCTTC.

This clone was seen only once. A far larger clone is only one base removed, so a read error is likely. The V call is TRBV30, the J call TRBJ1-1; possibly TRBD1 for D (6 bases). There are 11 residues in the CDR3. V was shortened by 8 bases and J by 11 bases, with 18 bases between the two germline ends. Germline V gene lookup returns CDR1 GTSNPN and CDR2 SVGIG (reference sequence). CDR3 coding DNA: TGTGCCCGGACAAGGGGGGGAATGGCTTTCTTT. Its translation is CARTRGGMAFF.

This clone was counted a single time. The chain combines TRBV7-2 with TRBJ2-7, with 10 bases matching TRBD2. Germline trimming cut 1 base from V and 3 bases from J; bases unmatched to any gene: 3. Germline lookup yields CDR1 SGHTA and CDR2 FQGNSA. The CDR3 runs to 15 residues. CDR3 amino acids: CASSLESSGSYEQYF. CDR3 DNA: TGTGCCAGCAGCTTAGAGTCTAGCGGGAGCTACGAGCAGTACTTC. Looking up the rest from reference TRBV7-2 and TRBJ2-7 gives the full variable domain: GAGVSQSPSNKVTEKGKDVELRCDPISGHTALYWYRQSLGQGLEFLIYFQGNSAPDKSGLPSDRFSAERTGGSVSTLTIQRTQQEDSAVYLCASSLESSGSYEQYFGPGTRLTVT.

This chain joins TRBV27 and TRBJ1-3; a weak D match, TRBD1 (5 bases). The germline V and J ends were trimmed by 6 bases and 2 bases, with 14 bases remaining between them. This CDR3 comprises 15 residues. In germline, CDR1 is MNHEY, CDR2 SMNVEV (reference sequence). CDR3 amino acids: CASSQRGSTGNTIYF. In DNA, the CDR3 is TGTGCCAGCAGCCAACGGGGGTCTACTGGAAACACCATATATTTT.

This chain connects TRBV19 to TRBJ2-5, with no clear D. Trimming cost V 3 bases and J 5 bases, with 4 bases left between them. Germline V CDR1 and CDR2: LNHDA, SQIVND (reference sequence). The CDR3 length is 11 residues. Here the CDR3 reads CASSIAETQYF. Here the CDR3 DNA reads TGTGCCAGTAGTATCGCGGAGACCCAGTACTTC.

The chain recombines TRBV25-1 with TRBJ1-1; D gene uncertain. Germline loops: CDR1 MGHDK, CDR2 SYGVNS. Trimming cost V 3 bases and J 1 base, with 6 bases left between them. This CDR3 has 13 residues. CDR3 amino acids: CASSEVSNTEAFF. CDR3 in DNA: TGTGCCAGCAGTGAGGTGTCGAACACTGAAGCTTTCTTT.

This clone was recorded once. The V call is TRBV28, the J call TRBJ2-7; 8 bases fit TRBD1. The ends lost 6 bases at V and 6 bases at J; junction bases unmatched: 4. The length of the CDR3 is 12 residues. The V gene's germline CDR1 is MDHEN and CDR2 SYDVKM. The CDR3 loop is CASSGTGGEQYF. The CDR3, as DNA: TGTGCCAGCAGCGGGACAGGCGGCGAGCAGTACTTC.

CDR3 in amino acids: CASSPSGRASYEQYF. In nucleotides, the CDR3 is TGTGCCAGCAGCCCTAGCGGGAGGGCCTCCTACGAGCAGTACTTC. The chain recombines TRBV7-9 with TRBJ2-7, with TRBD2 matching over 12 bases. Trimming cost V 5 bases and J 0 bases; bases outside gene matches: 2. The CDR3 has 15 residues. Germline V gene sequence: CDR1 SEHNR, CDR2 FQNEAQ (reference sequence).

The chain recombines TRBV19 with TRBJ2-2, with 9 nucleotides matching TRBD1. Germline CDR1 LNHDA, CDR2 SQIVND (reference sequence). The V gene end was trimmed by 7 bases and the J gene end by 4 bases; junction bases not matched to a gene: 7. The CDR3 has 15 residues. The CDR3 sequence is CASNDRGGGTGELFF. The CDR3 nucleotides read TGTGCCAGTAACGACAGGGGGGGCGGCACCGGGGAGCTGTTTTTT.